Listed below are T cell receptor beta chains from one sample, sequenced in a study of OX40 agonist ivuxolimab in advanced cancers. The repertoire was sequenced with immunoSEQ multiplex PCR; TCRdb's copy has only in-frame clones and lacks some. This sample has more than 30,000 clones, with roughly 81% found just once. Sequencing used CD4+ or CD8+ T cells sorted from blood, obtained in a trial of the OX40 agonist ivuxolimab. Receptors originate from an adult with an advanced solid tumor such as melanoma, head and neck, liver or kidney cancer. The CDR3 runs from the conserved cysteine through the conserved F or W. Each record gives: D gene, V gene, J gene, clone size, CDR3 DNA, CDR3 protein. D genes are given only for firm matches. Clone size is not always given. Where it is, it says once, few, many or a class for expanded clones.

NA	TRBV6-1	TRBJ1-2	few	TGTGCCAGCAGTGGGGCGGGGGGATACTATGGCTACACCTTC	CASSGAGGYYGYTF
NA	TRBV19	TRBJ2-2	NA	TGTGCCAGTAGGCGACAGGGACTCACCGGGGAGCTGTTTTTT	CASRRQGLTGELFF
NA	TRBV11-2	TRBJ1-1	NA	TGTGCCAGCAGCTCCCGGGACGGTGAAGCTTTCTTT	CASSSRDGEAFF
NA	TRBV2	TRBJ2-2	NA	TGTGCCAGCAGCGGACAGAGGAACACCGGGGAGCTGTTTTTT	CASSGQRNTGELFF
TRBD2	TRBV10-1	TRBJ2-7	NA	TGCGCCAGCAGTGACCTTCGATGGACTAGCGGGGGTAGGCTCTACGAGCAGTACTTC	CASSDLRWTSGGRLYEQYF
NA	TRBV28	TRBJ1-2	NA	TGTGCCAGCAGATTAGAAACAGGGACAAGTGGCTACACCTTC	CASRLETGTSGYTF
NA	TRBV5-1	TRBJ2-3	NA	TGCGCCAGCAGCTTGGGGGATACGCAGTATTTT	CASSLGDTQYF
NA	TRBV1	TRBJ2-1	NA	TGCACCAGCAGCCAAGATAGGTGGCGCCTAGCCGCCGATGAGCAGTTCTTC	CTSSQDRWRLAADEQFF
TRBD1	TRBV28	TRBJ1-1	NA	TGTGCCAGCAACCAACGTCAGGGGGCCACTGAAGCTTTCTTT	CASNQRQGATEAFF
NA	TRBV5-3	TRBJ1-6	once	TGTGCCAGAAGCTTGGCGTTCCGCGGTACAGTGGGAAATTCACCCCTCCACTTT	CARSLAFRGTVGNSPLHF
NA	TRBV5-4	TRBJ1-1	NA	TGTGCCAGCAGCTTTCTGGGCACAGGCACTGAAGCTTTCTTT	CASSFLGTGTEAFF